The 24 T cell receptor beta chains below all came from one sample that was sequenced in a study of T-cell memory formation after mild COVID-19. TCRdb re-called the 5' RACE reads through MiXCR, storing one row per CDR3 protein. The sample shows 400,000 to 500,000 distinct CDR3 sequences, 20% of them seen only once. Sequencing input: PBMCs or a T cell subset sorted from them (not recorded which). These receptors originate from an adult woman who had mild COVID-19 (a few samples of this study predate the infection). Cell type and time point are not known.

The chain carries TRBV4-1 and TRBJ1-2; a possible D gene is TRBD1 (5 bases). The germline CDR1 and CDR2 sequences are MGHRA and YSYEKL. The CDR3 covers 14 residues. The V end was cut by 0 bases, the J end by 8 bases, with 13 bases between. The CDR3 nucleotides read TGCGCCAGCAGCCAAGAGGCCAGGGCGGGGGGCTACACCTTC. It codes for CASSQEARAGGYTF.

This clonotype appeared a few times. The rearrangement links TRBV12-3 or TRBV12-4 to TRBJ1-1; no clear D. The V and J ends lost 3 bases and 0 bases respectively, with 5 bases between them. The CDR3 is 13 residues long. Here the CDR3 DNA reads TGTGCCAGCAGTTTCTTCGTGAACACTGAAGCTTTCTTT. Protein sequence: CASSFFVNTEAFF.

This clonotype was seen a handful of times. The rearrangement joins TRBV20-1 to TRBJ2-7; no clear D gene. Looked up from germline, CDR1 is DFQATT and CDR2 is SNEGSKA (reference sequence). The CDR3 spans 15 residues. The germline V and J ends were trimmed by 0 bases and 3 bases, with 15 bases remaining between them. CDR3 DNA sequence: TGCAGTGCTAGAGAGTGGAGTATTACAGTCTACGAGCAGTACTTC. Translated: CSAREWSITVYEQYF.

The table lists this clonotype with a few counts. The rearrangement joins TRBV7-9 to TRBJ2-4, with a tentative D call TRBD1 (6 bases). Per germline, CDR1 SEHNR and CDR2 FQNEAQ (reference sequence). V gave up 4 bases and J gave up 8 bases, with 18 bases separating them. The CDR3 runs 15 residues. CDR3 in DNA: TGTGCCAGCAGCTCATTCAGGGGCATTGTTGACATTCAGTACTTC. Translation gives CASSSFRGIVDIQYF.

The chain employs TRBV4-1 and TRBJ2-3; no firm D call. The ends were cut back, 0 bases at V and 5 bases at J, with 9 bases in the middle. Germline V gene lookup returns CDR1 MGHRA and CDR2 YSYEKL. CDR3 length equals 14 residues. The CDR3 sequence is CASSQEGWGDTQYF. As DNA, the CDR3 is TGCGCCAGCAGCCAAGAGGGGTGGGGAGATACGCAGTATTTT.

CDR3 region: CASSRGQGRQDTQYF. CDR3 DNA sequence: TGTGCCAGCAGCCGCGGACAGGGGAGACAAGATACGCAGTATTTT. The V call is TRBV6-5, the J call TRBJ2-3; 9 nucleotides match TRBD1. Germline V gene lookup returns CDR1 MNHEY and CDR2 SVGAGI. The CDR3 totals 15 residues. Trimming removed 6 bases from V and 5 bases from J; junction bases left unmatched: 9.

This clonotype was seen only a few times. The CDR3 is CASGEVVGELFF. The CDR3 DNA reads TGTGCCAGCGGTGAGGTGGTCGGGGAGCTGTTTTTT. The V gene is TRBV6-6, the J gene TRBJ2-2; D is unclear. This CDR3 is built from 12 residues. Germline lookup yields CDR1 MNHNY and CDR2 SVGAGI (reference sequence). V lost 8 bases and J 7 bases, leaving 11 bases between the germline ends.

Ten or more counts support this clonotype. The gene calls are TRBV3-1 and TRBJ1-5; D ambiguous. In germline, CDR1 is LGHDT, CDR2 YNNKEL (reference sequence). V was pared by 3 bases and J by 10 bases, with 7 bases between. The CDR3 is 11 amino acids. The CDR3 coding sequence is TGTGCCAGCAGCCAGGGAGGACCCCAGCATTTT. Amino acids: CASSQGGPQHF.

The chain recombines TRBV7-3 with TRBJ2-1; either TRBD1 or TRBD2 may fit D (5 bases each). Germline V lookup: CDR1 SGHTA, CDR2 FQGTGA. The CDR3 is 15 amino acids. The V end lost 5 bases, the J end lost 9 bases, and 20 bases lay between the germline ends. CDR3 nucleotides: TGTGCCAGCAGCCCCGAGGCCGGTCGGGGCAGTGAGCAGTTCTTC. Its protein is CASSPEAGRGSEQFF.

This clonotype was seen a handful of times. The V and J genes are TRBV24-1 and TRBJ2-1, with 9 bases aligning to TRBD2. V was clipped by 5 bases and J by 3 bases; unmatched bases: 10. Germline lookup yields CDR1 KGHDR and CDR2 SFDVKD. CDR3 length equals 17 residues. The CDR3 region is CATSGGLATGVYNEQFF. The CDR3 coding sequence is TGTGCCACCAGTGGGGGACTAGCAACGGGGGTCTACAATGAGCAGTTCTTC.

This clonotype was observed a few times. V and J are TRBV24-1 and TRBJ2-5; TRBD1 aligns across 10 bases. The J segment lost 3 bases and the V segment lost 4 bases, leaving 4 bases of the junction unmatched. This CDR3 is built from 15 residues. Germline V gives CDR1 KGHDR, CDR2 SFDVKD. The CDR3: CATSEAGTGEETQYF. As DNA, the CDR3 is TGTGCCACCAGTGAGGCCGGGACAGGGGAAGAGACCCAGTACTTC.

The count of this clonotype is one. V gene TRBV2 combines with J gene TRBJ2-7, with D perhaps being TRBD1 or TRBD2 (5 bases each). In germline, CDR1 is SNHLY, CDR2 FYNNEI. V lost 3 bases, J lost 0 bases, and 12 bases lay in between. The CDR3 has 15 residues. The CDR3 loop is CASSDVGVSSYEQYF. The CDR3 coding sequence is TGTGCCAGCAGTGACGTGGGGGTTAGCTCCTACGAGCAGTACTTC.

The V and J genes are TRBV7-6 and TRBJ1-1, with TRBD1 as a possible D gene (6 bases). The germline V and J ends were trimmed by 1 base and 4 bases, with 13 bases remaining between them. The CDR3 spans 15 residues. Germline V gene lookup returns CDR1 SGHVS and CDR2 FNYEAQ. CDR3 in DNA: TGTGCCAGCAGCTTAGAGGGGCAGGGGAGCACTGAAGCTTTCTTT. It specifies CASSLEGQGSTEAFF.

This clonotype was observed a single time. The chain employs TRBV2 and TRBJ1-1; D gene unclear. Germline-derived CDR1 and CDR2 are SNHLY and FYNNEI. The V gene lost 3 bases and the J gene lost 5 bases, with 1 base spanning the gap. The CDR3 loop spans 10 amino acids. CDR3 protein: CASSETEAFF. The CDR3 DNA reads TGTGCCAGCAGTGAGACTGAAGCTTTCTTT.

The chain recombines TRBV4-3 with TRBJ2-7; TRBD2 matches at 8 bases. V lost 0 bases to trimming and J lost 5 bases; unmatched junction nucleotides: 12. Germline assignment: CDR1 LGHNA and CDR2 YSLEER. The CDR3 covers 17 residues. DNA of the CDR3: TGCGCCAGCAGCCAAGATCGTCAGACTAGCGCGGCAAACGAGCAGTACTTC. It translates to CASSQDRQTSAANEQYF.

This clonotype was seen more than once but under ten times. The chain carries TRBV5-6 and TRBJ2-7; TRBD2 matches 15 bases. The CDR3 is 18 residues long. The germline V gene encodes CDR1 SGHDT and CDR2 YYEEEE. J lost 5 bases, V lost 0 bases, and 9 bases had no gene match. The CDR3 region is CASSLEGTSGRYVDEQYF. CDR3 coding DNA: TGTGCCAGCAGCTTGGAAGGGACTAGCGGGAGGTATGTGGACGAGCAGTACTTC.

This clonotype was found a few times. This chain connects TRBV27 to TRBJ2-7; D ambiguous. Germline lookup yields CDR1 MNHEY and CDR2 SMNVEV (reference sequence). The CDR3 contains 14 residues. The V gene lost 2 bases and the J gene lost 6 bases, with 14 bases spanning the gap. The CDR3 loop is CASSLVSPRAEQYF. The CDR3, as DNA: TGTGCCAGCAGTTTAGTCTCACCCCGGGCCGAGCAGTACTTC.

The chain links TRBV18 to TRBJ1-5, with D perhaps TRBD1 (5 bases). The V and J ends lost 2 bases and 3 bases respectively, with 8 bases between them. The germline V gene encodes CDR1 KGHSH and CDR2 LQKENI. The CDR3 totals 14 residues. The chain's CDR3 is CASSPSGNNQPQHF. Written as DNA, the CDR3 is TGTGCCAGCTCACCATCAGGGAACAATCAGCCCCAGCATTTT.

This chain links TRBV12-3 or TRBV12-4 with TRBJ2-3, with D unclear. Between the trimmed V and J ends, which lost 5 bases and 0 bases, there was a span of 6 bases. CDR3 length: 13 residues. As DNA, the CDR3 is TGTGCCAGCAGTCGACTGAGCACAGATACGCAGTATTTT. Translating gives CASSRLSTDTQYF.

This clonotype was found a few times. CDR3: CSVSASPGQNYEQYF. The CDR3 DNA is TGCAGCGTGTCGGCTTCACCTGGACAGAACTACGAGCAGTACTTC. The V call is TRBV29-1, the J call TRBJ2-7; D is possibly TRBD1 (6 bases). Germline V lookup: CDR1 SQVTM, CDR2 ANQGSEA. The CDR3 extends over 15 amino acids. V was cut by 6 bases and J by 3 bases, with 21 bases left in between.

This CDR3 is CSAVISGGGGNEQFF. Here the CDR3 DNA reads TGCAGTGCAGTTATTAGCGGGGGTGGAGGCAATGAGCAGTTCTTC. This sequence joins TRBV20-1 and TRBJ2-1; 9 bases match TRBD2. CDR3 length: 15 amino acids. Per the germline V gene, CDR1 is DFQATT and CDR2 is SNEGSKA (reference sequence). Trimming at V came to 6 bases and at J to 6 bases, leaving 12 bases not matched to a gene.

This chain connects TRBV6-1 to TRBJ2-7, with D possibly matching TRBD1 (6 bases). Deletions cut 2 bases from V and 6 bases from J, with 14 bases between. This CDR3 spans 14 amino acids. Germline-derived CDR1 and CDR2 are MNHNS and SASEGT. The CDR3 coding sequence is TGTGCCAGCAGTGAAAAGCGTGCAGGGGTCGAGCAGTACTTC. It yields the protein CASSEKRAGVEQYF.

The chain combines TRBV27 with TRBJ1-2, with 8 nucleotides matching TRBD1. V dropped 6 bases and J dropped 10; count of bases not matched to a gene: 4. The CDR3 covers 11 residues. The V gene's germline CDR1 is MNHEY and CDR2 SMNVEV (reference sequence). CDR3 DNA: TGTGCCAGCAGGACAGGGGATGACTACACCTTC. It is translated as CASRTGDDYTF.

This clonotype was observed a handful of times. This chain joins TRBV5-1 and TRBJ2-2; D might be TRBD2 (7 bases). This CDR3 contains 16 residues. Trimming left V 4 bases short and J 4 bases short, with 17 bases between. The germline V gene has CDR1 SGHRS and CDR2 YFSETQ. The CDR3 DNA reads TGCGCCAGCAGCGGGGGGGCCCTGACGAGCACCGGGGAGCTGTTTTTT. Translation: CASSGGALTSTGELFF.